The rows below give T cell receptor beta chains drawn from one sample of a study of early T cells in non-severe SARS-CoV-2 infection. TCRdb redid the calling of the 5' RACE reads with MiXCR, one entry per CDR3 protein. The data show tens of thousands of distinct CDR3 sequences, approximately 15% seen once. The sample consisted of whole blood. These receptors originate from an adult who was a healthcare worker with PCR-confirmed SARS-CoV-2 infection or an uninfected control (not recorded which). CDR3s include the opening cysteine and the closing phenylalanine or tryptophan. Each record gives: D gene, clone size, V gene, J gene, CDR3 protein, CDR3 DNA. The D gene is left open where the match is weak. Size values are once, few and many counts, or a class for expanded clones, and some rows have none.

d_call: TRBD2
clone_size: many
v_call: TRBV28
j_call: TRBJ2-1
cdr3_aa: CASMAGTSLGNEQFF
cdr3_nt: TGTGCCAGCATGGCGGGGACTAGCTTAGGCAATGAGCAGTTCTTC

d_call: NA
clone_size: few
v_call: TRBV20-1
j_call: TRBJ1-1
cdr3_aa: CSARGPGDSGNTEAFF
cdr3_nt: TGCAGTGCCAGGGGCCCGGGGGATTCAGGGAACACTGAAGCTTTCTTT

d_call: NA
clone_size: few
v_call: TRBV7-8
j_call: TRBJ2-3
cdr3_aa: CASSSKDGRKDTQYF
cdr3_nt: TGTGCCAGCAGCTCCAAGGACGGGAGAAAAGATACGCAGTATTTT

d_call: TRBD2
clone_size: many
v_call: TRBV30
j_call: TRBJ2-3
cdr3_aa: CAWSVLRKTSGRVTDTQYF
cdr3_nt: TGTGCCTGGAGTGTATTACGGAAAACTAGCGGGAGGGTGACAGATACGCAGTATTTT

d_call: TRBD1
clone_size: many
v_call: TRBV2
j_call: TRBJ1-2
cdr3_aa: CASRGTGFYGYTF
cdr3_nt: TGTGCCAGCAGAGGGACAGGATTCTATGGCTACACCTTC

d_call: TRBD2
clone_size: few
v_call: TRBV12-3/TRBV12-4
j_call: TRBJ2-1
cdr3_aa: CASSRLAGNNEQFF
cdr3_nt: TGTGCCAGCAGTAGACTAGCGGGAAACAATGAGCAGTTCTTC

d_call: TRBD2
clone_size: few
v_call: TRBV20-1
j_call: TRBJ2-3
cdr3_aa: CSANPYPLAGGPDTQYF
cdr3_nt: TGCAGTGCTAACCCCTACCCTTTAGCGGGAGGGCCGGATACGCAGTATTTT

d_call: NA
clone_size: many
v_call: TRBV9
j_call: TRBJ2-1
cdr3_aa: CASSVSPAGSYNEQFF
cdr3_nt: TGTGCCAGCAGCGTAAGCCCCGCGGGCTCCTACAATGAGCAGTTCTTC

d_call: TRBD2
clone_size: NA
v_call: TRBV19
j_call: TRBJ2-5
cdr3_aa: CASRASGRRQETQYF
cdr3_nt: TGTGCCAGTAGGGCTAGCGGGAGGCGGCAAGAGACCCAGTACTTC

d_call: NA
clone_size: NA
v_call: TRBV29-1
j_call: TRBJ2-5
cdr3_aa: CSVLGETQYF
cdr3_nt: TGCAGCGTACTCGGCGAGACCCAGTACTTC

d_call: NA
clone_size: few
v_call: TRBV3-1
j_call: TRBJ1-1
cdr3_aa: CASGPFTEAFF
cdr3_nt: TGTGCCAGCGGGCCTTTCACTGAAGCTTTCTTT

d_call: TRBD2
clone_size: NA
v_call: TRBV28
j_call: TRBJ2-7
cdr3_aa: CASSLYIGFLSAGGVYEQYF
cdr3_nt: TGTGCCAGCAGTTTATATATCGGGTTTCTTTCGGCGGGAGGGGTCTACGAGCAGTACTTC

d_call: NA
clone_size: medium-sized
v_call: TRBV12-3/TRBV12-4
j_call: TRBJ2-7
cdr3_aa: CASSLSITANLEQYF
cdr3_nt: TGTGCCAGCAGTTTGAGCATAACAGCGAATCTCGAGCAGTACTTC

d_call: TRBD1
clone_size: few
v_call: TRBV6-2/TRBV6-3
j_call: TRBJ1-1
cdr3_aa: CASSYLFQDRGAFF
cdr3_nt: TGTGCCAGCAGTTATTTGTTCCAGGACAGGGGAGCTTTCTTT

d_call: NA
clone_size: NA
v_call: TRBV11-2
j_call: TRBJ2-7
cdr3_aa: CASSPTLTGYEQYF
cdr3_nt: TGTGCCAGCAGCCCCACCTTGACAGGCTACGAGCAGTACTTC

d_call: NA
clone_size: few
v_call: TRBV6-2/TRBV6-3
j_call: TRBJ2-3
cdr3_aa: CASRPVRRADTQYF
cdr3_nt: TGTGCCAGCAGGCCGGTACGCCGGGCGGATACGCAGTATTTT

d_call: NA
clone_size: few
v_call: TRBV29-1
j_call: TRBJ2-7
cdr3_aa: CSVEDRGYEQYF
cdr3_nt: TGCAGCGTTGAAGATCGTGGATACGAGCAGTACTTC

d_call: TRBD2
clone_size: NA
v_call: TRBV12-3/TRBV12-4
j_call: TRBJ2-7
cdr3_aa: CASSPSGRSSEQYF
cdr3_nt: TGTGCCAGCAGCCCTAGCGGGAGGTCTTCCGAGCAGTACTTC

d_call: TRBD2
clone_size: many
v_call: TRBV11-2
j_call: TRBJ2-1
cdr3_aa: CASSLQTSGNEQFF
cdr3_nt: TGTGCCAGCAGCTTACAGACTAGCGGCAATGAGCAGTTCTTC

d_call: NA
clone_size: NA
v_call: TRBV7-9
j_call: TRBJ2-2
cdr3_aa: CASSSIRTGELFF
cdr3_nt: TGTGCCAGCAGTTCTATCCGTACCGGGGAGCTGTTTTTT

d_call: NA
clone_size: NA
v_call: TRBV11-2
j_call: TRBJ2-7
cdr3_aa: CASSPGGPAGHHEQYF
cdr3_nt: TGTGCCAGCAGCCCCGGAGGGCCAGCGGGTCACCACGAGCAGTACTTC

d_call: NA
clone_size: few
v_call: TRBV6-1
j_call: TRBJ2-2
cdr3_aa: CASVRDLQPRELFF
cdr3_nt: TGTGCCAGCGTGCGGGACCTCCAGCCCCGGGAGCTGTTTTTT

d_call: NA
clone_size: few
v_call: TRBV7-2
j_call: TRBJ1-2
cdr3_aa: CASSSNQGAYGYTF
cdr3_nt: TGTGCCAGCAGCTCTAACCAAGGGGCGTATGGCTACACCTTC

d_call: NA
clone_size: few
v_call: TRBV30
j_call: TRBJ2-7
cdr3_aa: CAWSVLWGHEQYF
cdr3_nt: TGTGCCTGGAGTGTTCTCTGGGGACACGAGCAGTACTTC

d_call: NA
clone_size: many
v_call: TRBV9
j_call: TRBJ2-5
cdr3_aa: CASSRDETQYF
cdr3_nt: TGTGCCAGCAGCAGGGATGAGACCCAGTACTTC

d_call: NA
clone_size: few
v_call: TRBV5-1
j_call: TRBJ2-7
cdr3_aa: CASSLDPPGMGEQYF
cdr3_nt: TGCGCCAGCAGCTTGGACCCACCGGGGATGGGCGAGCAGTACTTC

d_call: NA
clone_size: few
v_call: TRBV28
j_call: TRBJ2-6
cdr3_aa: CASSFTYRVSSGANVLTF
cdr3_nt: TGTGCCAGCAGTTTCACGTACAGGGTGAGCTCTGGGGCCAACGTCCTGACTTTC

d_call: TRBD1
clone_size: many
v_call: TRBV29-1
j_call: TRBJ1-5
cdr3_aa: CSAGQVGQPQHF
cdr3_nt: TGCAGCGCTGGACAGGTCGGCCAGCCCCAGCATTTT

d_call: NA
clone_size: NA
v_call: TRBV6-1
j_call: TRBJ2-7
cdr3_aa: CASGSAGPEQYF
cdr3_nt: TGTGCCAGCGGGAGCGCAGGGCCCGAGCAGTACTTC

d_call: NA
clone_size: few
v_call: TRBV5-1
j_call: TRBJ2-1
cdr3_aa: CASSLSGDYNEQFF
cdr3_nt: TGCGCCAGCAGCTTGTCGGGTGACTACAATGAGCAGTTCTTC

d_call: NA
clone_size: few
v_call: TRBV4-1
j_call: TRBJ2-7
cdr3_aa: CASSKNYEQYF
cdr3_nt: TGCGCCAGCAGCAAAAACTACGAGCAGTACTTC

d_call: TRBD2
clone_size: few
v_call: TRBV10-3
j_call: TRBJ2-2
cdr3_aa: CAITGLVSGELFF
cdr3_nt: TGTGCCATCACTGGACTAGTATCCGGGGAGCTGTTTTTT

d_call: NA
clone_size: many
v_call: TRBV6-1
j_call: TRBJ2-5
cdr3_aa: CASSEAISGGETQYF
cdr3_nt: TGTGCCAGCAGTGAAGCGATTTCCGGGGGAGAGACCCAGTACTTC

d_call: NA
clone_size: few
v_call: TRBV14
j_call: TRBJ1-3
cdr3_aa: CASSQEYRHTIYF
cdr3_nt: TGTGCCAGCAGCCAAGAATACCGGCACACCATATATTTT

d_call: NA
clone_size: few
v_call: TRBV20-1
j_call: TRBJ1-1
cdr3_aa: CSARTPNTEAFF
cdr3_nt: TGCAGTGCCAGGACACCAAACACTGAAGCTTTCTTT

d_call: NA
clone_size: few
v_call: TRBV30
j_call: TRBJ2-7
cdr3_aa: CAWTPPGTGYEQYF
cdr3_nt: TGTGCCTGGACCCCCCCCGGTACAGGCTACGAGCAGTACTTC

d_call: NA
clone_size: NA
v_call: TRBV28
j_call: TRBJ2-7
cdr3_aa: CASRPTADPDAGQYF
cdr3_nt: TGTGCCAGCAGGCCTACCGCGGACCCGGACGCCGGGCAGTACTTC

d_call: NA
clone_size: many
v_call: TRBV29-1
j_call: TRBJ2-5
cdr3_aa: CSVAATGETQYF
cdr3_nt: TGCAGCGTTGCAGCTACCGGGGAGACCCAGTACTTC

d_call: NA
clone_size: many
v_call: TRBV14
j_call: TRBJ1-2
cdr3_aa: CASSQGTVDGYTF
cdr3_nt: TGTGCCAGCAGCCAAGGGACAGTCGACGGCTACACCTTC

d_call: TRBD2
clone_size: few
v_call: TRBV20-1
j_call: TRBJ2-3
cdr3_aa: CSAAGLAGPDTQYF
cdr3_nt: TGCAGTGCTGCGGGACTAGCGGGACCAGATACGCAGTATTTT

d_call: NA
clone_size: many
v_call: TRBV7-8
j_call: TRBJ2-1
cdr3_aa: CASRGSSNEQFF
cdr3_nt: TGTGCCAGCCGAGGATCGTCCAATGAGCAGTTCTTC

d_call: TRBD2
clone_size: NA
v_call: TRBV5-1
j_call: TRBJ2-1
cdr3_aa: CASSEGLAGANEQFF
cdr3_nt: TGCGCCAGCAGCGAAGGACTAGCGGGAGCGAATGAGCAGTTCTTC

d_call: NA
clone_size: few
v_call: TRBV28
j_call: TRBJ2-7
cdr3_aa: CASSRTPHYEQYF
cdr3_nt: TGTGCCAGCAGTCGGACGCCTCACTACGAGCAGTACTTC

d_call: TRBD2
clone_size: few
v_call: TRBV11-2
j_call: TRBJ2-3
cdr3_aa: CASSQSPLAGGGTDTQYF
cdr3_nt: TGTGCCAGCAGCCAGTCCCCACTAGCGGGAGGTGGGACAGATACGCAGTATTTT

d_call: NA
clone_size: few
v_call: TRBV13
j_call: TRBJ1-5
cdr3_aa: CASSPQGYEPQHF
cdr3_nt: TGTGCCAGCAGCCCGCAGGGGTACGAGCCCCAGCATTTT

d_call: NA
clone_size: NA
v_call: TRBV20-1
j_call: TRBJ1-1
cdr3_aa: CSASGPPGRGGSEAFF
cdr3_nt: TGCAGTGCTAGTGGCCCCCCGGGTAGGGGGGGCTCTGAAGCTTTCTTT

d_call: NA
clone_size: NA
v_call: TRBV7-3
j_call: TRBJ2-2
cdr3_aa: CASSPGVNTGELFF
cdr3_nt: TGTGCCAGCAGCCCCGGTGTGAACACCGGGGAGCTGTTTTTT

d_call: NA
clone_size: many
v_call: TRBV3-1
j_call: TRBJ2-1
cdr3_aa: CASSGSYYNEQFF
cdr3_nt: TGTGCCAGCAGCGGGAGTTACTACAATGAGCAGTTCTTC

d_call: TRBD2
clone_size: few
v_call: TRBV20-1
j_call: TRBJ2-1
cdr3_aa: CSARDHLGTSGDNEQFF
cdr3_nt: TGCAGTGCTAGAGATCACCTCGGGACTAGCGGGGACAATGAGCAGTTCTTC

d_call: NA
clone_size: many
v_call: TRBV12-3/TRBV12-4
j_call: TRBJ1-2
cdr3_aa: CASSLTGRDGYTF
cdr3_nt: TGTGCCAGCTCTCTTACCGGCCGAGATGGCTACACCTTC

d_call: TRBD1
clone_size: NA
v_call: TRBV28
j_call: TRBJ2-7
cdr3_aa: CASYRTGVPYEQYF
cdr3_nt: TGTGCCAGCTATCGGACAGGAGTACCCTACGAGCAGTACTTC

d_call: NA
clone_size: NA
v_call: TRBV25-1
j_call: TRBJ2-5
cdr3_aa: CASRRGLSETQYF
cdr3_nt: TGTGCCAGCAGGAGGGGACTTTCAGAGACCCAGTACTTC

d_call: NA
clone_size: NA
v_call: TRBV28
j_call: TRBJ1-5
cdr3_aa: CASTGQHNQPQHF
cdr3_nt: TGTGCCAGCACGGGACAACACAATCAGCCCCAGCATTTT

d_call: NA
clone_size: many
v_call: TRBV12-3/TRBV12-4
j_call: TRBJ2-7
cdr3_aa: CASSLGVPYEQYF
cdr3_nt: TGTGCCAGCAGTTTAGGGGTACCCTACGAGCAGTACTTC

d_call: NA
clone_size: NA
v_call: TRBV29-1
j_call: TRBJ2-1
cdr3_aa: CSALADLEDEQFF
cdr3_nt: TGCAGCGCCTTAGCGGACCTTGAGGATGAGCAGTTCTTC

d_call: TRBD2
clone_size: many
v_call: TRBV7-6
j_call: TRBJ2-1
cdr3_aa: CASSERERGSSYNEQFF
cdr3_nt: TGTGCCAGCAGCGAAAGGGAGCGGGGCAGCTCCTACAATGAGCAGTTCTTC

d_call: NA
clone_size: NA
v_call: TRBV6-6
j_call: TRBJ1-1
cdr3_aa: CASSPRMNTEAFF
cdr3_nt: TGTGCCAGCAGTCCCAGGATGAACACTGAAGCTTTCTTT

d_call: NA
clone_size: few
v_call: TRBV7-2
j_call: TRBJ2-3
cdr3_aa: CASSLVFRLADTDTQYF
cdr3_nt: TGTGCCAGCAGCTTAGTATTTCGCCTAGCAGACACAGATACGCAGTATTTT

d_call: TRBD2
clone_size: NA
v_call: TRBV28
j_call: TRBJ2-1
cdr3_aa: CASSFLAGGGNEQFF
cdr3_nt: TGTGCCAGCAGTTTCCTAGCGGGAGGTGGTAATGAGCAGTTCTTC